Ten or more counts support the clone carrying this T cell receptor beta chain. Its antigen remains unknown. TCRdb passed the 5' RACE reads through MiXCR, listing each CDR3 protein once. This sample carries some 29,000 distinct CDR3 sequences, about 16% of them seen once, and the ten largest clones take 1.4%. These data belong to a study of T-cell memory formation after mild COVID-19. Study background: Each donor largely had its own TCR clusters. The study's findings and limits: In second-wave clones peaking day 37, SARS-CoV-2 specificity remained unconfirmed. Pre-infection memory showed some responding clones, and this suggested that cross-reactive memory joined.

This CDR3 comprises 13 residues. The V end lost 3 bases, the J end lost 3 bases, and 8 bases lay between the germline ends. The rearrangement uses TRBV12-3 or TRBV12-4 and TRBJ2-5; unclear D gene. The sequenced sample was PBMCs or a T cell subset sorted from them (not recorded which). This clonotype originated in an adult who had mild COVID-19 (a few samples of this study predate the infection). Cell type and time point are not known. The DNA for the CDR3 is TGTGCCAGCAGTTTCCATGGGAAAGAGACCCAGTACTTC. Protein sequence: CASSFHGKETQYF.